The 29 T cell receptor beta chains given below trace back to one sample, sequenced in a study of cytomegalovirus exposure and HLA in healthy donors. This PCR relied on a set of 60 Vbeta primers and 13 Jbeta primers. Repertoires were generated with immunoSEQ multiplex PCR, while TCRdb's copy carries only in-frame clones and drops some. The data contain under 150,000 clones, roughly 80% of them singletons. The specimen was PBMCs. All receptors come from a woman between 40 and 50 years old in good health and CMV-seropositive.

The CDR3 DNA sequence: TGTGCCAGCACCAAACGGACAGGGCCGAGCGAGCAGTTCTTC. This sequence encodes CASTKRTGPSEQFF. This chain connects TRBV6-1 to TRBJ2-1; 8 nucleotides match TRBD1. The CDR3 extends over 14 amino acids. Germline V gene sequence: CDR1 MNHNS, CDR2 SASEGT. The V gene end was trimmed by 7 bases and the J gene end by 10 bases; junction bases not matched to a gene: 12.

The CDR3 sequence: CASSLVSTGLNTEAFF. The CDR3 nucleotides read TGTGCCAGCAGCTTAGTGTCGACAGGTTTGAACACTGAAGCTTTCTTT. The chain uses TRBV11-2 and TRBJ1-1; maybe TRBD1 (6 bases). Germline values: CDR1 SGHAT, CDR2 FQNNGV. The CDR3 has 16 residues. Trimming removed 1 base at V and 0 bases at J, with 12 bases between.

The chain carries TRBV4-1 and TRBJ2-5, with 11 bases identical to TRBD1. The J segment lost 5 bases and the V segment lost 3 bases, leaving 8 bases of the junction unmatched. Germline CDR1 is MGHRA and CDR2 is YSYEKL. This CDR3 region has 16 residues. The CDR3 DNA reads TGCGCCAGCAGCCAGACCGGGACAGGGGGTGCGGAGACCCAGTACTTC. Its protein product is CASSQTGTGGAETQYF.

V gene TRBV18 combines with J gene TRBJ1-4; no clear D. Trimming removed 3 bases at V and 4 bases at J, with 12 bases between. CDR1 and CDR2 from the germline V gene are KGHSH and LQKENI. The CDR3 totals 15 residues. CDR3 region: CASSPSPEINEKLFF. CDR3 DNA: TGTGCCAGCTCACCTTCCCCCGAGATTAATGAAAAACTGTTTTTT.

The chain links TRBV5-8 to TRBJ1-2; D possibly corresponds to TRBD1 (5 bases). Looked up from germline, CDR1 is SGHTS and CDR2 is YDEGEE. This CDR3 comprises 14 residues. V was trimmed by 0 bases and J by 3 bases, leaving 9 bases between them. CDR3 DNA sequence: TGTGCCAGCAGCTTGGGCAGGGAAGACTATGGCTACACCTTC. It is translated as CASSLGREDYGYTF.

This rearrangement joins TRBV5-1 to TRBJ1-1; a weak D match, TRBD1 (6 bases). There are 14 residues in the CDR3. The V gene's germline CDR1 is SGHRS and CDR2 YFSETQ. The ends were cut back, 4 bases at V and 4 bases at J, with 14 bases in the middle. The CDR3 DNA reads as TGCGCCAGCAGCCGGGAAGGGGGTGGCACTGAAGCTTTCTTT. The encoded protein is CASSREGGGTEAFF.

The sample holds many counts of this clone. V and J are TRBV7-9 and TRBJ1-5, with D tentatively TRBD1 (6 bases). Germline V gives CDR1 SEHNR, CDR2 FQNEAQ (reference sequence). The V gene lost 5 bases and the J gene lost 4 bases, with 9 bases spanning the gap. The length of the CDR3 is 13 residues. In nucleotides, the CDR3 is TGTGCCAGCAGCCGGGACACAAATCAGCCCCAGCATTTT. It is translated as CASSRDTNQPQHF.

Here the CDR3 DNA reads TGTGCCAGCAGCTTCGACAGATCGTTTAGAGAGCAGTTCTTC. It yields the protein CASSFDRSFREQFF. The V and J genes are TRBV7-9 and TRBJ2-1, with D possibly being TRBD1 (5 bases). This CDR3 is 14 amino acids long. Germline CDR1 SEHNR, CDR2 FQNEAQ (reference sequence). V shed 3 bases and J shed 10 bases, with 16 bases lying between them.

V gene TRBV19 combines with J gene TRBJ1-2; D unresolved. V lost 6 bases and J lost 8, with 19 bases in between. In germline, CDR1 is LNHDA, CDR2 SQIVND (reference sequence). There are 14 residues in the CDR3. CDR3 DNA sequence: TGTGCCAGTAGCCCGGCGAGGGTCCTTGGGGGCTACACCTTC. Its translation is CASSPARVLGGYTF.

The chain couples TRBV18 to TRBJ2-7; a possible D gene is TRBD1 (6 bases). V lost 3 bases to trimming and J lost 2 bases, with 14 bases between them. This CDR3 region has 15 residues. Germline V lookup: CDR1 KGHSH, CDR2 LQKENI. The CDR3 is CASSPPGHTAYEQYF. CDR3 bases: TGTGCCAGCTCACCCCCGGGACACACAGCCTACGAGCAGTACTTC.

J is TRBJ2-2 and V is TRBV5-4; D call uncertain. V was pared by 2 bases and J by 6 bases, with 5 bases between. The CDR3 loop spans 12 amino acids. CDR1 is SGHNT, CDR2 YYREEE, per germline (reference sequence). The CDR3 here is CASSFGAGELFF. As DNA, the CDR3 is TGTGCCAGCAGCTTTGGAGCCGGGGAGCTGTTTTTT.

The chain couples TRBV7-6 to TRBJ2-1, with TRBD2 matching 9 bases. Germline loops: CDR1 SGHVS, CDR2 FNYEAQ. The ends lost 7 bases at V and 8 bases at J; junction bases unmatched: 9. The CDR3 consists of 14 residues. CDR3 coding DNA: TGTGCCAGCAACCCCGTAGCGGGAGCCCATGAGCAGTTCTTC. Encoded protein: CASNPVAGAHEQFF.

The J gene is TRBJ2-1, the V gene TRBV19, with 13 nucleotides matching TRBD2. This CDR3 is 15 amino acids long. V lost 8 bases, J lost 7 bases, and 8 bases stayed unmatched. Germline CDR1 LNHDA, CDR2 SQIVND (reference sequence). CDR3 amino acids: CASGGLAGFGNEQFF. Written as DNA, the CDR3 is TGTGCCAGTGGGGGACTAGCGGGGTTCGGGAATGAGCAGTTCTTC.

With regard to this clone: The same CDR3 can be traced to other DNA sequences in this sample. The CDR3 here is CASSGRTGEAYGYTF. CDR3 DNA sequence: TGTGCCAGCAGCGGAAGGACAGGGGAGGCCTATGGCTACACCTTC. V and J are TRBV7-2 and TRBJ1-2, with TRBD1 matching 9 bases. CDR1 is SGHTA and CDR2 is FQGNSA in the germline V gene. J was trimmed by 4 bases and V by 5 bases; bases with no gene match: 8. The CDR3 is 15 amino acids. Together with reference TRBV7-2 and TRBJ1-2, the CDR3 gives the full variable domain: GAGVSQSPSNKVTEKGKDVELRCDPISGHTALYWYRQSLGQGLEFLIYFQGNSAPDKSGLPSDRFSAERTGGSVSTLTIQRTQQEDSAVYLCASSGRTGEAYGYTFGSGTRLTVV.

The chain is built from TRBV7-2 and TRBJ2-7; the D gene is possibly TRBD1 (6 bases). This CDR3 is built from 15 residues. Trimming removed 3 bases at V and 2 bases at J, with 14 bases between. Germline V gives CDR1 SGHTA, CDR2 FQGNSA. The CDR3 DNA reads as TGTGCCAGCAGCTTCGAGGTGGGGACACCCTACGAGCAGTACTTC. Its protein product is CASSFEVGTPYEQYF.

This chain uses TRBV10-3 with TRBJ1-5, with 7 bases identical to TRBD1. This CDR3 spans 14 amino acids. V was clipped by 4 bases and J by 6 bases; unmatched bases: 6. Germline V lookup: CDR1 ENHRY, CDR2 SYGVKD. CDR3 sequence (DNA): TGTGCCATCAGTGGACAGGGAGCCAGTCAGCCCCAGCATTTT. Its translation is CAISGQGASQPQHF.

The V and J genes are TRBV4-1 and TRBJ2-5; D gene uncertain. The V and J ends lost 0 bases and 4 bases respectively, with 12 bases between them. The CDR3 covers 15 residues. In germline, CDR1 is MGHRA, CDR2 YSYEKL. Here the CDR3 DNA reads TGCGCCAGCAGCCAAGAGAGCCAATCCATAGAGACCCAGTACTTC. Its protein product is CASSQESQSIETQYF.

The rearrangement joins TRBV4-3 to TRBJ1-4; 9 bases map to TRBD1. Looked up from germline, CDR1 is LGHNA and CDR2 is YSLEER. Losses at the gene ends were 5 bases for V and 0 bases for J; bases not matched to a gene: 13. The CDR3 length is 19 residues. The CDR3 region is CASSDRDRAPRTTNEKLFF. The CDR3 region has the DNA TGCGCCAGCAGCGACCGGGACAGGGCGCCCCGTACAACTAATGAAAAACTGTTTTTT.

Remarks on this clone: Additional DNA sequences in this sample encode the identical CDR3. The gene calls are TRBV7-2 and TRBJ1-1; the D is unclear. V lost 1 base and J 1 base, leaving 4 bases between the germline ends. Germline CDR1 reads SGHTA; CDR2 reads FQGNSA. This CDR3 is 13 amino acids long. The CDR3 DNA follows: TGTGCCAGCAGCTTAGGGCAGAACACTGAAGCTTTCTTT. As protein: CASSLGQNTEAFF.

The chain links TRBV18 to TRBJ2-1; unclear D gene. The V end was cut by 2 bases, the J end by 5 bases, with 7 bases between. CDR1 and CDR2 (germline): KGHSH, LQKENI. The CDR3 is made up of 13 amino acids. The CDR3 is CASSPSRDNEQFF. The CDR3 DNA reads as TGTGCCAGCTCACCATCGCGCGACAATGAGCAGTTCTTC.

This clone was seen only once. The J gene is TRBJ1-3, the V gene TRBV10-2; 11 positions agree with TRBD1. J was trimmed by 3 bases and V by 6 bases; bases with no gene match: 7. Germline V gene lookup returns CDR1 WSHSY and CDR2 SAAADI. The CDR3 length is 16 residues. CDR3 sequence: CASRDGQGAGGNTIYF. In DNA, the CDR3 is TGCGCCAGCAGGGATGGACAGGGGGCGGGTGGAAACACCATATATTTT.

The CDR3 here is CASIRESSYNEQFF. CDR3 DNA: TGTGCCAGCATCCGGGAAAGCTCCTACAATGAGCAGTTCTTC. The chain joins TRBV7-9 to TRBJ2-1, with D tentatively TRBD2 (5 bases). The germline CDR1 and CDR2 sequences are SEHNR and FQNEAQ (reference sequence). The CDR3 runs to 14 residues. V was clipped by 7 bases and J by 0 bases, with 10 bases between them.

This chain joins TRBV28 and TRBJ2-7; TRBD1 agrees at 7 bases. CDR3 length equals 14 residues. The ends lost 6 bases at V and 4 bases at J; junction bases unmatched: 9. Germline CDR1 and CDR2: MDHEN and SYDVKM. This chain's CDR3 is CASRKPGGKYEQYF. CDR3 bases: TGTGCCAGCAGAAAACCAGGGGGTAAATACGAGCAGTACTTC.

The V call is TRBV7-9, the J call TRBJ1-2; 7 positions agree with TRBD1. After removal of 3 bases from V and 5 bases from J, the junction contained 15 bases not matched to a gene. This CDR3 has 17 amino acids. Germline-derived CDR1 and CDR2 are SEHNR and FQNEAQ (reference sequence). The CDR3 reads CASSFLGRTGGGYGYTF. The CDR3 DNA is TGTGCCAGCAGCTTCCTAGGAAGGACAGGAGGGGGGTATGGCTACACCTTC.

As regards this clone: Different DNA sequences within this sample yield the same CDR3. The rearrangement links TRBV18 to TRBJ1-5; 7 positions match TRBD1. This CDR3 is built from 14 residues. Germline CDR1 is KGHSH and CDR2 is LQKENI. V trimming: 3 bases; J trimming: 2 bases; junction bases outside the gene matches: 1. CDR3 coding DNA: TGTGCCAGCTCACCCGACAGGGGCAATCAGCCCCAGCATTTT. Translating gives CASSPDRGNQPQHF.

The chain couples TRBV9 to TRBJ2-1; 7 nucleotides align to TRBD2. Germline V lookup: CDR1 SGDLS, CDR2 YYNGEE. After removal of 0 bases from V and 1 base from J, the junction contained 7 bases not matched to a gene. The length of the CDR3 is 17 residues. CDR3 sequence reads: CASSVVGGRGSYNEQFF. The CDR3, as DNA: TGTGCCAGCAGCGTAGTGGGAGGGAGGGGTTCCTACAATGAGCAGTTCTTC.

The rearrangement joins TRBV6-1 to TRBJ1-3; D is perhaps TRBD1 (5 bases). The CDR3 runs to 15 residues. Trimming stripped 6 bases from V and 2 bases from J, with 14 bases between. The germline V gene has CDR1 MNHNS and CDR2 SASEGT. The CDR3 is CASSAVSGAGNTIYF. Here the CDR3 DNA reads TGTGCCAGCAGCGCCGTGTCGGGGGCTGGAAACACCATATATTTT.

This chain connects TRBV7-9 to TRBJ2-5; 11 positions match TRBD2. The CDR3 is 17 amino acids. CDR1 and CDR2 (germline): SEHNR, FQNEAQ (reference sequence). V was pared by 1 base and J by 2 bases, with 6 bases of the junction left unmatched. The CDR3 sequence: CASSLGLAGTRQETQYF. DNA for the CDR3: TGTGCCAGCAGCTTAGGACTAGCGGGAACGAGGCAAGAGACCCAGTACTTC.

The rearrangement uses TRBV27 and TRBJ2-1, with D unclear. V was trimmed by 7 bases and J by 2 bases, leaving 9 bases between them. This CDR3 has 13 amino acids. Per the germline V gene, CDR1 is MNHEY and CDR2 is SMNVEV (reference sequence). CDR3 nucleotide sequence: TGTGCCAGCATGGAGTTACCCTACAATGAGCAGTTCTTC. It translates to CASMELPYNEQFF.